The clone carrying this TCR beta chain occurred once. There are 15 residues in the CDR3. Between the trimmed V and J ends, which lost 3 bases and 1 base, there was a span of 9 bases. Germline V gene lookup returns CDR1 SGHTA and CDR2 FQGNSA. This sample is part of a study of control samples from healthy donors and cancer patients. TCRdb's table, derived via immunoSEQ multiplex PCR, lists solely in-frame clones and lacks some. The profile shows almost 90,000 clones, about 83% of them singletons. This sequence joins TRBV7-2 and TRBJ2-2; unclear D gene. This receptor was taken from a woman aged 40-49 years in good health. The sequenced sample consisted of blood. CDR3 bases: TGTGCCAGCAGCTTCCCCACCAAGAACACCGGGGAGCTGTTTTTT. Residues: CASSFPTKNTGELFF.